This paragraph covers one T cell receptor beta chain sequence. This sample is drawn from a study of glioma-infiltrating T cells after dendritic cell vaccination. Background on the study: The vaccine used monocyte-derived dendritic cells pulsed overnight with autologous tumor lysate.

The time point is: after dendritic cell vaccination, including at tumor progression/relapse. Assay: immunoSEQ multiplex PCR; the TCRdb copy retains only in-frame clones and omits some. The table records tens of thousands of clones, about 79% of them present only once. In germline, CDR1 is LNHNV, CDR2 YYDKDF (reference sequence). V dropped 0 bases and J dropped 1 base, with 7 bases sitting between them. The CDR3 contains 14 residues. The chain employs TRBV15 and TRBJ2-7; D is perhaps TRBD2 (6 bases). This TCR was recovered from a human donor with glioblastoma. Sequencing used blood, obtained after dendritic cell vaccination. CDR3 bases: TGTGCCACCAGCAGAGAGGGGGGATCCTACGAGCAGTACTTC. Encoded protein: CATSREGGSYEQYF.